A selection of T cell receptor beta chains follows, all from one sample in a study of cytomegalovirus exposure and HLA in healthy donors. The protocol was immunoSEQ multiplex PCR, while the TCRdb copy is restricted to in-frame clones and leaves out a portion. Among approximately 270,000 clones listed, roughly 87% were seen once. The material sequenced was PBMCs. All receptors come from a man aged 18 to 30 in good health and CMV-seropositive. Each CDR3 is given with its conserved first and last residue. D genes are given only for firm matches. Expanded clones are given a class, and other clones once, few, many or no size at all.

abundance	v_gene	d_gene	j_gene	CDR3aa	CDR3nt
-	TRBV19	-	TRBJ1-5	CASSIGGNQPQHF	TGTGCCAGTAGTATCGGTGGGAATCAGCCCCAGCATTTT
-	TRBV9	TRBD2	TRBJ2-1	CASSVTSGRIEQFF	TGTGCCAGCAGCGTGACTAGCGGGAGAATTGAGCAGTTCTTC
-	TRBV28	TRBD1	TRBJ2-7	CASSPPDRVFHEQYF	TGTGCCAGCAGTCCTCCCGACAGGGTTTTCCACGAGCAGTACTTC
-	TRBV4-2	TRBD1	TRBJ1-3	CASSPTDRAGNTIYF	TGTGCCAGCAGCCCCACCGACAGGGCTGGAAACACCATATATTTT
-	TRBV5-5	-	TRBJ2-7	CASSLAAGEQYF	TGTGCCAGCAGCTTGGCGGCTGGGGAGCAGTACTTC
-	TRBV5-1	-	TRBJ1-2	CASSLAGVVNYGYTF	TGCGCCAGCAGCTTGGCGGGGGTAGTTAACTATGGCTACACCTTC
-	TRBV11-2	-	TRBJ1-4	CASSPRGRGGEKLFF	TGTGCCAGCAGCCCCCGGGGGCGCGGCGGTGAAAAACTGTTTTTT
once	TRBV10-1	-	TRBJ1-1	CASSVELGTEAFF	TGCGCCAGCAGTGTCGAATTGGGCACTGAAGCTTTCTTT
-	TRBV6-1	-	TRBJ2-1	CASSDTSSYNEQFF	TGTGCCAGCAGTGATACTAGCTCCTACAATGAGCAGTTCTTC
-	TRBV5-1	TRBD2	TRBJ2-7	CASSPYPTSGRAGEQYF	TGCGCCAGCAGCCCATATCCGACTAGCGGGAGGGCGGGCGAGCAGTACTTC